The clone carrying this T cell receptor beta chain was seen a few times. These data come from a study of T cells in Graves' hyperthyroidism and ophthalmopathy. Fresh peripheral blood, around 9.2 ml of it, supplied the PBMCs. Amplification of TCR beta CDR3 regions used RNA as the template. The primer set for the first-round RT-PCR of the TCR CDR3 was HTBI. In TCRdb, the multiplex PCR reads were re-called with MiXCR into one record per CDR3 protein. This sample has more than 500,000 distinct CDR3 sequences; around 15% occur once, and the top ten carry approximately 3.9%. The CDR3 consists of 16 residues. Germline values: CDR1 MGHRA, CDR2 YSYEKL. The V gene end was trimmed by 3 bases and the J gene end by 6 bases; junction bases not matched to a gene: 5.

The receptor's source is a woman in her 30s with Graves' hyperthyroidism. The sequencing sample was made of blood. The V call is TRBV4-1, the J call TRBJ2-1; 13 bases map to TRBD2. The CDR3 sequence: CASSQLGLAGINEQFF. As DNA, the CDR3 is TGCGCCAGCAGCCAGTTGGGACTAGCGGGGATCAATGAGCAGTTCTTC.